The 6 T cell receptor beta chains given below trace back to one sample, sequenced in a study of cytotoxic CD8 clonotypes in ibrutinib-treated CLL. Data came from immunoSEQ multiplex PCR; TCRdb stores just in-frame clones and leaves some out. Found here are tens of thousands of clones, 50% to 70% of them singletons; the top ten hold about a fifth. Specimen: PBMCs, collected after 24 months of ibrutinib treatment. The source is a human donor with chronic lymphocytic leukemia.

This sequence joins TRBV29-1 and TRBJ2-1; 8 bases are shared with TRBD2. Germline assignment: CDR1 SQVTM and CDR2 ANQGSEA. V lost 4 bases to trimming and J lost 8 bases; unmatched junction nucleotides: 10. This CDR3 has 14 amino acids. The CDR3 DNA reads as TGCAGCGTTGCTGGCGGGGGGCCGGAGGATGAGCAGTTCTTC. As protein: CSVAGGGPEDEQFF.

The J gene is TRBJ2-7, the V gene TRBV10-3; D is perhaps TRBD1 or TRBD2 (6 bases each). The V gene's germline CDR1 is ENHRY and CDR2 SYGVKD. V was clipped by 4 bases and J by 1 base, with 11 bases between them. The CDR3 length is 14 residues. As DNA, the CDR3 is TGTGCCATCAGTGTAAGGGGGGATTCCTACGAGCAGTACTTC. Protein sequence: CAISVRGDSYEQYF.

This clone was observed once. The chain uses TRBV6-5 and TRBJ1-6; D is undetermined. This CDR3 comprises 16 residues. Germline V gives CDR1 MNHEY, CDR2 SVGAGI. Between the trimmed V and J ends, which lost 0 bases and 9 bases, there was a span of 15 bases. DNA of the CDR3: TGTGCCAGCAGTTACTCGAGTGGCGCCGGGGTTTCACCCCTCCACTTT. Its protein is CASSYSSGAGVSPLHF.

The gene calls are TRBV21-1 and TRBJ2-7; the table's D call, TRBD1, was not checked against the DNA. TRBV21-1 is labeled a pseudogene. The CDR3 totals 16 residues. The CDR3 is CASSQGRQGSSYEQYF. The CDR3 nucleotides are TGTGCCAGCAGCCAAGGTCGACAGGGAAGCTCCTACGAGCAGTACTTC.

The chain recombines TRBV18 with TRBJ1-2; TRBD1 agrees at 7 bases. The CDR3 runs 14 residues. V shed 5 bases, J shed 4 bases, and the junction held 7 bases outside the gene matches. Germline assignment: CDR1 KGHSH and CDR2 LQKENI. This chain's CDR3 is CASSEQGQAYGYTF. The DNA of the CDR3 is TGTGCCAGCTCAGAACAGGGGCAAGCCTATGGCTACACCTTC.

The chain is built from TRBV6-5 and TRBJ1-1; D ambiguous. Germline V gives CDR1 MNHEY, CDR2 SVGAGI. V dropped 7 bases and J dropped 5 bases, with 14 bases sitting between them. The CDR3 is 13 residues long. The CDR3 here is CASTFYMGTEAFF. In DNA form, the CDR3 reads TGTGCCAGCACCTTTTACATGGGGACTGAAGCTTTCTTT.